This T cell receptor (beta chain) was recovered during a study of PD-L1 blockade in urothelial cancer. Study context: In the patient group, about 90% of the roughly 29 were males with bladder-origin urothelial cancer.

As for this clone: Its cognate antigen is unknown.

Study findings and constraints: Durable benefit was linked to greater 3-week expansion of tumor-associated blood clones.

Sequencing was performed with immunoSEQ multiplex PCR; in TCRdb, only in-frame clones are kept and a portion is missing. The sample comprises over 100,000 clones, approximately 90% of which are singletons, and around 4% rests with the top ten. Per the germline V gene, CDR1 is SGHRS and CDR2 is YFSETQ. The V end was cut by 6 bases, the J end by 2 bases, with 12 bases between. This CDR3 has 13 amino acids. Time point given: peripheral blood 6 weeks after treatment start. Per patient, between 1 and 8 samples were collected at pretreatment and on-treatment time points. This chain links TRBV5-1 with TRBJ2-7; D might be TRBD1 (5 bases). This TCR derives from a man aged 55 to 70 with urothelial cancer. The sample was PBMCs, taken around atezolizumab (anti-PD-L1) treatment. CDR3 bases: TGCGCCAGCACCGACATGACAGCCTACGAGCAGTACTTC. It translates to CASTDMTAYEQYF.